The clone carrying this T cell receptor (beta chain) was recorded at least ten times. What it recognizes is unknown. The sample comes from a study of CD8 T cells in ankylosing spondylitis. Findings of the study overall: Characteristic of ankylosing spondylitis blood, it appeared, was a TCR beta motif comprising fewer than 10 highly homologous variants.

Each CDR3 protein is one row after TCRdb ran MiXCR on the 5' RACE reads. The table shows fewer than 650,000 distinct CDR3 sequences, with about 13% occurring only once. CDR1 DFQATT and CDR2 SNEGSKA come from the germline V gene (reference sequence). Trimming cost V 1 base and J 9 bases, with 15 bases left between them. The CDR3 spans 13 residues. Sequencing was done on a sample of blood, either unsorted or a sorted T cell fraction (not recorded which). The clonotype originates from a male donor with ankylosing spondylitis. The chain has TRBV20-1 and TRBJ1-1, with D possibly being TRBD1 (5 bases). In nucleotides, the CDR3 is TGCAGTGCTAGAGCCCAACAGGAATCCAAAGCTTTCTTT. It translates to CSARAQQESKAFF.